This section outlines one T cell receptor (beta chain) sequence together with its context. Its antigen is unidentified. CDR3 size: 16 residues. Germline V gene data show CDR1 as LNHNV and CDR2 as YYDKDF (reference sequence). V was clipped by 3 bases and J by 4 bases; unmatched bases: 8. This sample was included in a study of cytomegalovirus exposure and HLA in healthy donors. Overall study findings and caveats: Differences between HLA loci emerged in a later analysis of TCR association rates, with DRB1 most and HLA-C fewest.

Researchers ran the PCR with 60 Vbeta and 13 Jbeta primers. Profiled with immunoSEQ multiplex PCR; TCRdb holds only in-frame clones, not every one. The sample has roughly 190,000 clones; around 86% are singletons. The chain carries TRBV15 and TRBJ2-5; 10 bases map to TRBD2. The clonotype originates from a man aged 35-49 years in good health and CMV-seropositive. What was sequenced was PBMCs. CDR3 DNA sequence: TGTGCCACCAGCAGTACACTAGCGGGGAGTGTAGAGACCCAGTACTTC. This sequence encodes CATSSTLAGSVETQYF.